These T cell receptor beta chains were read from a single sample in a study of blood T cell repertoires in COVID-19. Using immunoSEQ multiplex PCR, the repertoire was profiled, and TCRdb retains in-frame clones only, with some absent. The sample shows more than 60,000 clones, 84% of them seen only once. The sequenced sample consisted of peripheral blood. These receptors came from a man aged 45-65 years with COVID-19, enrolled during active disease. The CDR3 runs from the conserved cysteine through the conserved F or W. A D gene is named only where the DNA matches it firmly. Rows may omit the clone size; those that give it use once, few, many or a size class.

d_call,cdr3_length,v_call,j_call,clone_size,cdr3_aa,cdr3_nt
TRBD1,17,TRBV19,TRBJ2-5,.,CASSRRTGTRDQETQYF,TGTGCCAGTAGCCGGCGGACAGGGACCCGGGACCAAGAGACCCAGTACTTC
.,15,TRBV6-5,TRBJ1-4,.,CASSYGGARSEKLFF,TGTGCCAGCAGTTACGGGGGGGCGAGATCTGAAAAACTGTTTTTT
.,15,TRBV15,TRBJ1-5,.,CATSRDAGVGQPQHF,TGTGCCACCAGCAGAGATGCAGGGGTCGGTCAGCCCCAGCATTTT
TRBD1,16,TRBV5-1,TRBJ2-7,.,CASSLGNKQGAREQYF,TGCGCCAGCAGCTTGGGAAACAAACAGGGGGCGAGAGAGCAGTACTTC
.,11,TRBV19,TRBJ2-2,.,CASRETGELFF,TGTGCCAGTAGAGAGACCGGGGAGCTGTTTTTT
.,13,TRBV6-5,TRBJ1-6,.,CASRVNFNSPLHF,TGTGCCAGCAGAGTCAACTTCAATTCACCCCTCCACTTT
.,13,TRBV12-3/TRBV12-4,TRBJ2-2,.,CAITRANTGELFF,TGTGCCATAACGCGGGCGAACACCGGGGAGCTGTTTTTT
.,15,TRBV7-2,TRBJ1-5,.,CASSFGGPTGSPQHF,TGTGCCAGCAGCTTCGGAGGTCCCACAGGGAGTCCCCAGCATTTT
.,15,TRBV27,TRBJ2-7,few,CASSFFGGPAYEQYF,TGTGCCAGCAGTTTTTTTGGAGGGCCAGCCTACGAGCAGTACTTC
.,14,TRBV4-1,TRBJ1-1,.,CASSQPRVNTEAFF,TGCGCCAGCAGCCAGCCCCGGGTGAACACTGAAGCTTTCTTT
.,14,TRBV18,TRBJ1-3,.,CASSPPSDGNTIYF,TGTGCCAGCTCACCTCCGAGTGATGGAAACACCATATATTTT
.,10,TRBV2,TRBJ2-5,.,CASRRETQYF,TGTGCCAGCCGCCGGGAGACCCAGTACTTC
TRBD1,17,TRBV4-1,TRBJ1-6,.,CASSSRPTGGKGSPLHF,TGCGCCAGCAGCTCGCGCCCGACAGGGGGCAAGGGATCACCCCTCCACTTT
.,15,TRBV9,TRBJ1-2,.,CASSVEADRFSDYTF,TGTGCCAGCAGCGTAGAAGCGGACCGCTTTTCTGACTACACCTTC
TRBD1,16,TRBV6-1,TRBJ1-2,.,CASNDRGNPTLDGYTF,TGTGCCAGCAATGACAGGGGGAATCCCACGCTCGATGGCTACACCTTC
.,17,TRBV21-1,TRBJ2-3,.,CASSPWIFGRVTDTQYF,TGTGCCAGCAGCCCGTGGATTTTTGGGCGCGTGACAGATACGCAGTATTTT
.,13,TRBV2,TRBJ1-5,.,CASGREGNQPQHF,TGTGCCAGCGGCAGGGAGGGCAATCAGCCCCAGCATTTT
TRBD1,15,TRBV27,TRBJ1-2,.,CASSLGLQGNYGYTF,TGTGCCAGCAGTTTAGGATTACAGGGGAACTATGGCTACACCTTC
.,13,TRBV4-1,TRBJ1-2,.,CASSQDRNYGYTF,TGCGCCAGCAGCCAAGATCGGAACTATGGCTACACCTTC
.,13,TRBV11-3,TRBJ1-5,.,CASSLGIGQPQHF,TGTGCCAGCAGCTTAGGAATCGGGCAGCCCCAGCATTTT
.,11,TRBV12-3/TRBV12-4,TRBJ2-7,once,CASSLSHEQYF,TGTGCCAGCAGTTTGTCTCACGAGCAGTACTTC
TRBD1,12,TRBV29-1,TRBJ2-1,.,CSVRDSYNEQFF,TGCAGCGTCCGGGACAGCTACAATGAGCAGTTCTTC
.,17,TRBV24-1,TRBJ1-6,.,CATSDLGQAVYNSPLHF,TGTGCCACCAGTGATTTAGGCCAGGCCGTTTATAATTCACCCCTCCACTTT
.,13,TRBV7-6,TRBJ1-2,.,CASSPGARYGYTF,TGTGCCAGCAGCCCTGGGGCCCGCTATGGCTACACCTTC
TRBD1,15,TRBV4-3,TRBJ1-5,.,CASSQDTGGNQPQHF,TGCGCCAGCAGCCAGGACACAGGGGGTAATCAGCCCCAGCATTTT
TRBD2,16,TRBV30,TRBJ2-3,.,CAAGLAGGLGTDTQYF,TGTGCCGCGGGACTAGCGGGGGGGCTTGGCACAGATACGCAGTATTTT
.,16,TRBV7-9,TRBJ1-2,.,CASSYTGQGTNYGYTF,TGTGCCAGCAGCTACACGGGCCAGGGCACTAACTATGGCTACACCTTC
.,14,TRBV13,TRBJ1-5,.,CASIQGHGGQPQHF,TGTGCCAGCATCCAGGGTCACGGGGGGCAGCCCCAGCATTTT
TRBD2,15,TRBV9,TRBJ2-2,.,CASSFSGGGAGELFF,TGTGCCAGCAGCTTTAGCGGGGGGGGAGCCGGGGAGCTGTTTTTT
TRBD2,17,TRBV13,TRBJ2-3,.,CASSSTFQRGGTDTQYF,TGTGCCAGCAGCTCTACTTTCCAGCGGGGGGGTACAGATACGCAGTATTTT
TRBD2,16,TRBV7-2,TRBJ2-3,.,CASSSSAGGRVDTQYF,TGTGCCAGCAGCTCATCAGCGGGGGGGCGGGTCGATACGCAGTATTTT
TRBD1,16,TRBV5-4,TRBJ2-1,.,CASSWGQGASYNEQFF,TGTGCCAGCAGCTGGGGACAGGGGGCCTCCTACAATGAGCAGTTCTTC
.,13,TRBV5-6,TRBJ1-2,.,CASSLEGSVGYTF,TGTGCCAGCAGCTTGGAGGGGTCAGTTGGCTACACCTTC
TRBD1,16,TRBV4-3,TRBJ1-1,once,CASSQGPGQGDTEAFF,TGCGCCAGCAGCCAAGGGCCGGGACAGGGAGACACTGAAGCTTTCTTT
.,17,TRBV4-1,TRBJ1-3,.,CASSSDSSGTTGNTIYF,TGCGCCAGCAGCTCCGACTCCTCCGGGACAACTGGAAACACCATATATTTT
.,14,TRBV5-1,TRBJ2-5,.,CASSKGEPKETQYF,TGCGCCAGCAGCAAGGGGGAGCCCAAAGAGACCCAGTACTTC
.,11,TRBV10-3,TRBJ2-3,.,CAISPGDTQYF,TGTGCCATCAGCCCCGGGGATACGCAGTATTTT
.,14,TRBV20-1,TRBJ1-2,.,CSASRGTDTYGYTF,TGCAGTGCTAGTCGGGGGACCGACACTTATGGCTACACCTTC
TRBD1,18,TRBV29-1,TRBJ2-5,.,CSVEGPPDGTGGRETQYF,TGCAGCGTTGAAGGCCCCCCGGACGGGACAGGGGGTCGAGAGACCCAGTACTTC
.,16,TRBV24-1,TRBJ2-1,.,CATSGRGPSGLNEQFF,TGTGCCACCAGCGGTAGGGGGCCTAGCGGGTTAAATGAGCAGTTCTTC
.,14,TRBV12-5,TRBJ2-5,.,CASGLNSIQETQYF,TGTGCTAGTGGTTTGAACAGCATCCAAGAGACCCAGTACTTC
TRBD1,15,TRBV6-5,TRBJ2-2,.,CASRPTGGNTGELFF,TGTGCCAGCAGGCCGACAGGGGGTAACACCGGGGAGCTGTTTTTT
.,12,TRBV2,TRBJ2-1,.,CASSEDLSRQFF,TGTGCCAGCAGTGAAGACCTTAGTAGGCAGTTCTTC